The present T cell receptor beta chain was sequenced within a study of blood T cell repertoires in COVID-19. For the study at large: Samples of COVID-19 (acute and convalescent) were obtained from the United States, Italy and Spain. PBMCs, B-cell-depleted T cells, or T cells were the source of the cDNA or gDNA that made up the material.

The data were produced by immunoSEQ multiplex PCR, yet TCRdb's version contains in-frame clones alone and is incomplete. This table holds about 150,000 clones, 80% to 90% found once. This CDR3 has 13 residues. V trimming: 4 bases; J trimming: 5 bases; junction bases outside the gene matches: 2. CDR1 and CDR2 from the germline V gene are MRHNA and SNTAGT. Recruited during active infection, patients (from Seattle) were subsequently followed longitudinally. The TCR comes from an older woman with COVID-19, enrolled during active disease. The chain links TRBV6-4 to TRBJ2-3; 8 bases map to TRBD1. Sequenced sample: peripheral blood. The CDR3 DNA is TGTGCCAGCAGTGGAGACAGGGGAGATACGCAGTATTTT. Its protein is CASSGDRGDTQYF.